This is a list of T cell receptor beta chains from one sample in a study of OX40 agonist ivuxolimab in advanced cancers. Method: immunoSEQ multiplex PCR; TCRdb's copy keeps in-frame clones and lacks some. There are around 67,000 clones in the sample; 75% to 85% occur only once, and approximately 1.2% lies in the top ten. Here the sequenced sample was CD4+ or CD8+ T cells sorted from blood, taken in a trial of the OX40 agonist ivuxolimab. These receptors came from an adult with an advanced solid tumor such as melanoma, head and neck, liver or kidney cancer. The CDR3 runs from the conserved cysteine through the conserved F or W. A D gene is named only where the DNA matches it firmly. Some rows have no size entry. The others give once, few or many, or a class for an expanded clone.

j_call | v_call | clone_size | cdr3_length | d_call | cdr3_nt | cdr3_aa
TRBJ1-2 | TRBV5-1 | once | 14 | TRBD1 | TGCGCCAGCAGCTCCCCGGGACAGCCGTATGGCTACACCTTC | CASSSPGQPYGYTF
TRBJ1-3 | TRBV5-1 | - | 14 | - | TGCGCCAGCAGCTTGGACCCCGGGGGAAACACCATATATTTT | CASSLDPGGNTIYF
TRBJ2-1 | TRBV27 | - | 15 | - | TGTGCCAGCATACCCCGAGGGGTGCCCCGGGTTGAGCAGTTCTTC | CASIPRGVPRVEQFF
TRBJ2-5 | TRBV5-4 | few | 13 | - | TGTGCCAGCAGCTTGGCAGATAGGGAGACCCAGTACTTC | CASSLADRETQYF
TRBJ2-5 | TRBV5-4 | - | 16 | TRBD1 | TGTGCCAGCAGCCCCCGACAGGGTATTGCCCAAGAGACCCAGTACTTC | CASSPRQGIAQETQYF
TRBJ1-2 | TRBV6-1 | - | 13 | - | TGTGCCAGCAGTGAACAACCGGCCTATGGCTACACCTTC | CASSEQPAYGYTF
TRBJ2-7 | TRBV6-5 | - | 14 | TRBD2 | TGTGCCAGCAAAAAGGCGGGAGGTACCTACGAGCAGTACTTC | CASKKAGGTYEQYF
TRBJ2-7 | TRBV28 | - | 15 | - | TGTGCCAGCAGTCCCGGAGTTTCGACGGCCTACGAGCAGTACTTC | CASSPGVSTAYEQYF
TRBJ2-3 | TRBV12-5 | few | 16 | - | TGTGCTAGTGGTTTTCACCTTGTTCCACTCACAGATACGCAGTATTTT | CASGFHLVPLTDTQYF
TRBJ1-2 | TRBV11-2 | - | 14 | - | TGTGCCAGCAGCCCCTCGAGTGGGGGGTATGGCTACACCTTC | CASSPSSGGYGYTF
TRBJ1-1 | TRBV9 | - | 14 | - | TGTGCCAGCAGCGCCCAACAGGCTCCCTCGGAAGCTTTCTTT | CASSAQQAPSEAFF
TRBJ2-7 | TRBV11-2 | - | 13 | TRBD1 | TGTGCCAGCAGCTGGGACAGGGGGCTCGAGCAGTACTTC | CASSWDRGLEQYF
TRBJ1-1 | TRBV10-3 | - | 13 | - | TGTGCCAAGAAACAGGTGGCGAACACTGAAGCTTTCTTT | CAKKQVANTEAFF
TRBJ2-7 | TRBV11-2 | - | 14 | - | TGTGCCAGCAGCGGGACGAAACAGGGCCACGAGCAGTACTTC | CASSGTKQGHEQYF
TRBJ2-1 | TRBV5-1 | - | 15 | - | TGCGCCAGCAGCTTGGGGTTGAGAGGGACCGCTGAGCAGTTCTTC | CASSLGLRGTAEQFF
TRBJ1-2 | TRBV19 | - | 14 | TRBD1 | TGTGCCAGTAGAGAATCGAACAGGGGTCGGAGCTACACCTTC | CASRESNRGRSYTF
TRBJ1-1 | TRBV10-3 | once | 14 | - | TGTGCCATCAGTAGTGGAACAGGGAGGACTGAAGCTTTCTTT | CAISSGTGRTEAFF
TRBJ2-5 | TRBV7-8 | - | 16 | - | TGTGCCAGCAGCTTAGTGACTGATCCGTACCAAGAGACCCAGTACTTC | CASSLVTDPYQETQYF
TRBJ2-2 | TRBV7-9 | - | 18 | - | TGTGCCAGCAGCTTAGGTAACCCCCGGGGTCCTCCCACCGGGGAGCTGTTTTTT | CASSLGNPRGPPTGELFF
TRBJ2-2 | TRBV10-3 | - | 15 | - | TGTGCCATCAGTGAGTCGACAGGGAACACCGGGGAGCTGTTTTTT | CAISESTGNTGELFF
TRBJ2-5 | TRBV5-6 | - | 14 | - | TGTGCCAGCAGCTTGCATGGGTTGGGCGAGACCCAGTACTTC | CASSLHGLGETQYF
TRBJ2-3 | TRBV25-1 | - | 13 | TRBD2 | TGTGCCAGCAGAGGGACTAGCGCAGATACGCAGTATTTT | CASRGTSADTQYF
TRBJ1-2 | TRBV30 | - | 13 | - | TGTGCCTGGAGTGTCCTTCCAGGGGAAGGCTACACCTTC | CAWSVLPGEGYTF
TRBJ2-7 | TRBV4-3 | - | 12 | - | TGCGCCAGCAGCCTGGGAAGCGGGGAGCAGTACTTC | CASSLGSGEQYF
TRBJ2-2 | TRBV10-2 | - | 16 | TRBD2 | TGCGCCAGCTTCGGCCTTAGGACTAGTCCGGCCGGGGAGCTGTTTTTT | CASFGLRTSPAGELFF
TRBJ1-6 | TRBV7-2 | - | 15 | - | TGTGCCAGCAGCTTTAAAACCTCCTATAATTCACCCCTCCACTTT | CASSFKTSYNSPLHF
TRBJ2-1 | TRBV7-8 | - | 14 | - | TGTGCCAGCAGGGTGACCGAGCTGTCCAATGAGCAGTTCTTC | CASRVTELSNEQFF
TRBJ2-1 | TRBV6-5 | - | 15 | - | TGTGCCAGCAGTTACTCAAAGGTTACCTACAATGAGCAGTTCTTC | CASSYSKVTYNEQFF
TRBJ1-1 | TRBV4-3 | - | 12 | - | TGCGCCAGCAGCCGGGTACAGGGTGAAGTTTTCTTT | CASSRVQGEVFF
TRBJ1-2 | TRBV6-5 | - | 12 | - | TGTGCCAGCAGTGACGAAGGGGTTGGCTACACCTTC | CASSDEGVGYTF
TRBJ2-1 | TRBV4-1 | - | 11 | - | TGCGCCAGCAGCGGCTGGAATGAGCAGTTCTTC | CASSGWNEQFF
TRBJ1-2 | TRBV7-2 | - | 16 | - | TGTGCCAGCAGCCAAGGGCCAGCCTCCCTTGGCTATGGCTACACCTTC | CASSQGPASLGYGYTF
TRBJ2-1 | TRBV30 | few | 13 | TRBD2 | TGTGCCTCGGGGGGGCGCTTTAGCAATGAGCAGTTCTTC | CASGGRFSNEQFF
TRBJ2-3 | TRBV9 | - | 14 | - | TGTGCCAGCAGCGCCAGACAGGGCACAGATACGCAGTATTTT | CASSARQGTDTQYF
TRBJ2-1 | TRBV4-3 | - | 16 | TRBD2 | TGCGCCAGCAGCCACCTAGCGGGGGGTACCTACAATGAGCAGTTCTTC | CASSHLAGGTYNEQFF